This note documents a single T cell receptor beta chain sequence. The study drew participants aged about 18 to 95 years from roughly 25 US areas. What the recovered Cohort 3 donors had was two negative PCRs, clearance, or symptom resolution. Trimming took 3 bases from V and 2 from J, leaving 13 bases between them. This CDR3 is 15 amino acids long. The germline CDR1 and CDR2 sequences are MNHEY and SVGAGI. The data are from a study of blood T cell repertoires in COVID-19. Study-wide context: Sites in the United States, Italy and Spain provided acute and convalescent COVID-19 samples. Sample material is recorded as cDNA or gDNA derived from T cells, B-cell-depleted T cells, or PBMCs.

Sequencing was performed with immunoSEQ multiplex PCR; in TCRdb, only in-frame clones are kept and a portion is missing. The data contain roughly 200,000 clones, about 87% of them singletons. This chain connects TRBV6-5 to TRBJ1-2; D gene ambiguous. The source is a woman aged 30 to 39 who had recovered from COVID-19. Sequencing used PBMCs or T cells enriched from blood (not recorded which). CDR3: CASSYLREANYGYTF. CDR3 nucleotides: TGTGCCAGCAGTTATCTGAGGGAGGCCAACTATGGCTACACCTTC.